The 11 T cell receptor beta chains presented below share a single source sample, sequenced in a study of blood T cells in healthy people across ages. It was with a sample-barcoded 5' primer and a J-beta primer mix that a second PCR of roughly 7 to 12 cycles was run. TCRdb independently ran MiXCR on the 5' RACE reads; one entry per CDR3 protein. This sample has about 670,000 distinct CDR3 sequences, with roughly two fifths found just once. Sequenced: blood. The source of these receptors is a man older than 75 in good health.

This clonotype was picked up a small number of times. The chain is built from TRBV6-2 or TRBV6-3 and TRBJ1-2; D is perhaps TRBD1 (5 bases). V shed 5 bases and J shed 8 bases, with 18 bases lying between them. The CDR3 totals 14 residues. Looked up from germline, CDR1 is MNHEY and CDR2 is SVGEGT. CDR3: CASSQTGTQQGYTF. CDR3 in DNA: TGTGCCAGCAGTCAAACCGGGACGCAACAGGGCTACACCTTC.

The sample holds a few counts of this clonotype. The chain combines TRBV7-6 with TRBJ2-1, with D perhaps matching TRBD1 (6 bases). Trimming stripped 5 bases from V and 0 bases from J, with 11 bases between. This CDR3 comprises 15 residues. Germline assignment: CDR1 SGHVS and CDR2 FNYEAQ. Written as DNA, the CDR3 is TGTGCCAGCAGCCCCTGGACAGTCTCCTACAATGAGCAGTTCTTC. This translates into CASSPWTVSYNEQFF. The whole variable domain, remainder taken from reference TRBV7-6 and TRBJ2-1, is GAGVSQSPRYKVTKRGQDVALRCDPISGHVSLYWYRQALGQGPEFLTYFNYEAQQDKSGLPNDRFSAERPEGSISTLTIQRTEQRDSAMYRCASSPWTVSYNEQFFGPGTRLTVL.

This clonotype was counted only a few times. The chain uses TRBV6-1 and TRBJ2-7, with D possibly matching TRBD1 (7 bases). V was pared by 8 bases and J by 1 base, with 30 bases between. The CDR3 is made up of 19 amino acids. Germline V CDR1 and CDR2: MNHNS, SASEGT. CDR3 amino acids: CASPLIFHSGGRWSYEQYF. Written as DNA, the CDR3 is TGTGCCAGCCCCCTAATTTTCCATTCAGGGGGGCGATGGTCCTACGAGCAGTACTTC.

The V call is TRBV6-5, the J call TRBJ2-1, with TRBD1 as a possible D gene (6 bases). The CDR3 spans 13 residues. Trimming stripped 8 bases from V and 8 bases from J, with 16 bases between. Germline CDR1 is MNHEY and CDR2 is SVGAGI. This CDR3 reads CASGLIYRDEQFF. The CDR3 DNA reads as TGTGCCAGCGGGCTAATTTACAGGGATGAGCAGTTCTTC.

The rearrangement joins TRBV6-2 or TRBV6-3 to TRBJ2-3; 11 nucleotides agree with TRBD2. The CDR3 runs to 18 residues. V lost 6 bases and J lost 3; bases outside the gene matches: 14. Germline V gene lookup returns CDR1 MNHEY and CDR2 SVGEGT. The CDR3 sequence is CASSPGVSGGALTDTQYF. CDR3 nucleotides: TGTGCCAGCAGCCCCGGTGTTAGCGGGGGGGCCTTGACAGATACGCAGTATTTT.

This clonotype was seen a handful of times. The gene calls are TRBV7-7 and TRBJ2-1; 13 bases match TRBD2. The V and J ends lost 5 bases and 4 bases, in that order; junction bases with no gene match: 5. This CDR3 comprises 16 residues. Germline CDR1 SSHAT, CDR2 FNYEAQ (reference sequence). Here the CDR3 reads CASSRRLAGGYNEQFF. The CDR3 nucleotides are TGTGCCAGCAGCCGCCGACTAGCGGGGGGATACAATGAGCAGTTCTTC.

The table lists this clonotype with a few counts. This CDR3 is CASSLRQVPYNEQFF. The CDR3 DNA follows: TGCGCCAGCAGCCTCAGACAGGTCCCGTACAATGAGCAGTTCTTC. This chain joins TRBV4-1 and TRBJ2-1, with D maybe TRBD1 (6 bases). Per germline, CDR1 MGHRA and CDR2 YSYEKL. The germline V and J ends were trimmed by 4 bases and 4 bases, with 14 bases remaining between them. This CDR3 is 15 amino acids long.

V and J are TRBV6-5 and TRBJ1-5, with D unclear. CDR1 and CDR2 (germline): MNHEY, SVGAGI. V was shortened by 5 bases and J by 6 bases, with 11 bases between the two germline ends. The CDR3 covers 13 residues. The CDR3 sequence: CASSDREGQPQHF. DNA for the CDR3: TGTGCCAGCAGTGATCGAGAGGGTCAGCCCCAGCATTTT.

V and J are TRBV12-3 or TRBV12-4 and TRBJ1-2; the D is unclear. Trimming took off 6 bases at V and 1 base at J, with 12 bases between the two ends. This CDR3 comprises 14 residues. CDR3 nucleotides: TGTGCCAGCAGCCCGACCGACAATAACTATGGCTACACCTTC. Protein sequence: CASSPTDNNYGYTF.

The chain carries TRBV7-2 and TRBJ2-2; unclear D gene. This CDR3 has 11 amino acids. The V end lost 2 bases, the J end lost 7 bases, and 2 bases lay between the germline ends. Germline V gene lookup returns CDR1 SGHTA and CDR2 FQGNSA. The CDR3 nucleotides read TGTGCCAGCAGCTTACACGGGGAGCTGTTTTTT. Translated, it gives CASSLHGELFF. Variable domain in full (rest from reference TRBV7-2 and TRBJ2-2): GAGVSQSPSNKVTEKGKDVELRCDPISGHTALYWYRQSLGQGLEFLIYFQGNSAPDKSGLPSDRFSAERTGGSVSTLTIQRTQQEDSAVYLCASSLHGELFFGEGSRLTVL.

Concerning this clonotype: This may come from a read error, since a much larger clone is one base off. In DNA, the CDR3 is TGTGCCAGCAGCGCACGGGACAGGGGAGATACGCAGTATTTT. Its translation is CASSARDRGDTQYF. The genes are TRBV9 and TRBJ2-3, with 10 bases that match TRBD1. Germline assignment: CDR1 SGDLS and CDR2 YYNGEE. The ends lost 3 bases at V and 5 bases at J; junction bases unmatched: 3. The CDR3 extends over 14 amino acids.